This T cell receptor (beta chain) was sequenced during a study of blood T cell repertoires in COVID-19. Study information: Donors in the United States, Italy and Spain gave samples during acute or convalescent COVID-19.

The V and J ends lost 3 bases and 4 bases, in that order; junction bases with no gene match: 11. Germline lookup yields CDR1 SGHTS and CDR2 YDEGEE. This CDR3 spans 17 amino acids. As originally analysed: The assay estimated nucleated cells by amplifying reference gene primers. The repertoire was sequenced with immunoSEQ multiplex PCR; TCRdb's copy has only in-frame clones and lacks some. V and J calls and clone size follow that table, whereas D and trimming were derived from the DNA. The sample shows approximately 68,000 clones, roughly 80% of them seen only once. The TCR originated in an elderly man with active COVID-19. This chain links TRBV5-8 with TRBJ2-2, with TRBD1 matching over 8 bases. Sequenced input: peripheral blood. The CDR3 region has the DNA TGTGCCAGCAGCTCCGCACAGGGGGTGTCGATCACCGGGGAGCTGTTTTTT. This codes for CASSSAQGVSITGELFF.